This T cell receptor beta chain comes out of a study of shared clonotypes between healthy human individuals. Only in-frame clones appear in the TCRdb table, and some are missing; sequencing was by immunoSEQ multiplex PCR. The repertoire has fewer than 850,000 clones, 80% to 95% of them found once; the top ten carry about 34%. Trimming took 3 bases from V and 0 from J, leaving 10 bases between them. The CDR3 has 15 amino acids. Per the germline V gene, CDR1 is SGHAT and CDR2 is FQNNGV. About this clone itself: At the DNA level, this CDR3 is encoded by other sequences in the same sample as well.

This TCR derives from a man aged 18 to 30 in good health. Some clones in this sample may be carry-over from other donors' samples. This chain joins TRBV11-2 and TRBJ2-3, with D possibly being TRBD1 or TRBD2 (5 bases each). Sequenced sample: memory CD8+ T cells from PBMCs. Subset noted: CD45RO+ cells pooled with CCR7-negative TemRA cells. The CDR3 DNA reads TGTGCCAGCAGCTTGGGGGTTACTAGCACAGATACGCAGTATTTT. Translation: CASSLGVTSTDTQYF.